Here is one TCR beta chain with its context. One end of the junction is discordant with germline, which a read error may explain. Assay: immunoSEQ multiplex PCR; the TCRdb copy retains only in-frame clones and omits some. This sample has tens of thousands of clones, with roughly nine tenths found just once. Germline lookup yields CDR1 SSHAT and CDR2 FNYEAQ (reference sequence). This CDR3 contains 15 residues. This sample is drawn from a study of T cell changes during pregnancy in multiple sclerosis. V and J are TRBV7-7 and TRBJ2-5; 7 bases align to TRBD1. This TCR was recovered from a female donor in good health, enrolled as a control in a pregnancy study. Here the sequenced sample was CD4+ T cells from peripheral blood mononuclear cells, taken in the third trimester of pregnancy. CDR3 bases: TGTGCTAGCAGCTTAGGGGACAGAAAACAAGAGACCCAGTACTTC. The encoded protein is CASSLGDRKQETQYF.